One TCR beta chain is described in this entry. Its antigen remains unidentified. The data belong to a study of T cell responses to AZD1222 COVID-19 vaccine. Germline CDR1 reads MNHEY; CDR2 reads SVGAGI. V was shortened by 0 bases and J by 5 bases, with 16 bases between the two germline ends. The CDR3 loop spans 16 amino acids. TCRdb's table, derived via immunoSEQ multiplex PCR, lists solely in-frame clones and lacks some. The data show about 150,000 clones, 75% to 95% seen once. General study results and limits: At baseline, seropositivity was found in only a handful of AZD1222 recipients. Nearly half of unique spike-specific TCRs reportedly avoided B.1.351 and B.1.1.7 mutated regions. An increase in Spike-specific TCR breadth and depth was observed after two AZD1222 doses.

This receptor was identified in an adult who received the AZD1222 COVID-19 vaccine. The sample here was peripheral blood, taken 28 days after the second AZD1222 dose. V and J are TRBV6-5 and TRBJ1-2, with D perhaps TRBD1 (6 bases). The CDR3 here is CASSYSIPGQGYGYTF. The CDR3 coding sequence is TGTGCCAGCAGTTACTCGATCCCGGGCCAGGGGTATGGCTACACCTTC.